The rows below give T cell receptor beta chains drawn from one sample of a study of technical replicates of blood from a few donors. TCRdb's copy holds only in-frame clones and misses some; the assay was immunoSEQ multiplex PCR. The data contain more than 90,000 clones, nearly 96% of them seen just once; the ten biggest clones take up 0.2% to 0.25%. Specimen: T cells isolated from PBMCs. The receptors shown here come from a human donor in good health. Each CDR3 is given with its conserved first and last residue. A D gene is named only where the DNA matches it firmly. Size tells how often a clone was seen (once, few, many) or the class of an expanded clone, and some rows leave it out.

j_call v_call d_call clone_size cdr3_aa cdr3_nt
TRBJ1-1 TRBV5-1 TRBD1 - CASSSLQGDTEAFF TGCGCCAGCAGCTCACTTCAGGGGGACACTGAAGCTTTCTTT
TRBJ1-1 TRBV30 - - CAWSPLGQGPFF TGTGCCTGGAGCCCTCTAGGGCAGGGTCCTTTCTTT
TRBJ1-1 TRBV28 - - CASSSAGIVTEAFF TGTGCCAGCAGTTCTGCAGGGATTGTCACTGAAGCTTTCTTT
TRBJ2-5 TRBV5-6 TRBD1 - CASSRDREGTQYF TGTGCCAGCAGCCGGGACAGGGAAGGGACCCAGTACTTC
TRBJ2-1 TRBV28 TRBD2 once CASLRSSGNSYNEQFF TGTGCCAGCCTTCGTAGTAGCGGGAACTCCTACAATGAGCAGTTCTTC
TRBJ2-2 TRBV7-9 TRBD2 - CASRESGRYGIENTGELFF TGTGCCAGCAGGGAGAGCGGGAGGTATGGCATAGAGAACACCGGGGAGCTGTTTTTT
TRBJ2-1 TRBV2 TRBD2 - CASRELAGDNEQFF TGTGCCAGCAGAGAGTTAGCGGGAGACAATGAGCAGTTCTTC
TRBJ2-2 TRBV11-2 TRBD2 - CASSSNSGRPPLNTGELFF TGTGCCAGCAGCTCCAATAGCGGGAGGCCGCCTTTGAACACCGGGGAGCTGTTTTTT
TRBJ1-2 TRBV6-1 - - CASSEVGLRQNYGYTF TGTGCCAGCAGTGAAGTTGGGCTTCGACAGAACTATGGCTACACCTTC
TRBJ1-1 TRBV10-3 TRBD1 - CAISVVGQGFTEAFF TGTGCCATCAGTGTCGTAGGACAGGGATTCACTGAAGCTTTCTTT
TRBJ2-7 TRBV2 - - CATQIGRGLYEQYF TGTGCCACCCAAATAGGGCGGGGGCTCTACGAGCAGTACTTC
TRBJ2-5 TRBV9 - - CASSVAGDHQETQYF TGTGCCAGCAGCGTAGCGGGGGACCACCAAGAGACCCAGTACTTC
TRBJ1-2 TRBV6-6 TRBD1 - CASSYSKDRGFDGYTF TGTGCCAGCAGTTACTCGAAAGACAGGGGGTTCGATGGCTACACCTTC
TRBJ1-5 TRBV30 TRBD1 - CAWSMPGGRREPQHF TGTGCCTGGAGTATGCCAGGGGGCCGGAGGGAGCCCCAGCATTTT
TRBJ2-1 TRBV5-1 TRBD2 - CASSGEAGVYNEQFF TGCGCCAGCAGCGGCGAGGCGGGGGTCTACAATGAGCAGTTCTTC
TRBJ2-7 TRBV9 - - CASSVDGGWSYEQYF TGTGCCAGCAGCGTAGACGGCGGGTGGTCCTACGAGCAGTACTTC
TRBJ2-7 TRBV10-3 TRBD2 - CAIGSGRSYEQYF TGTGCCATCGGTAGCGGGAGATCATACGAGCAGTACTTC
TRBJ2-7 TRBV11-2 TRBD2 once CASSVAQGLVSYEQYF TGTGCCAGCAGTGTTGCCCAGGGACTAGTCTCCTACGAGCAGTACTTC
TRBJ2-7 TRBV5-8 TRBD2 - CASSSRLAGGRGYEQYF TGTGCCAGCAGCTCCCGACTAGCGGGAGGTCGAGGATACGAGCAGTACTTC
TRBJ2-1 TRBV5-5 TRBD2 - CASSLVGLAGGDEQFF TGTGCCAGCAGCTTGGTGGGACTAGCGGGTGGAGATGAGCAGTTCTTC
TRBJ2-1 TRBV15 TRBD2 - CATSRVRVAGRWIDEQFF TGTGCCACCAGCAGAGTCCGAGTAGCGGGTAGATGGATCGATGAGCAGTTCTTC
TRBJ1-5 TRBV19 TRBD1 - CASSVLGQLLQPQHF TGTGCCAGTAGTGTTTTGGGACAGCTTCTTCAGCCCCAGCATTTT
TRBJ2-5 TRBV4-1 - - CASSQDGSQETQYF TGCGCCAGCAGCCAAGATGGGAGCCAAGAGACCCAGTACTTC
TRBJ2-1 TRBV6-5 TRBD2 - CASSWGLAGGINEQFF TGTGCCAGCAGTTGGGGACTAGCGGGAGGGATCAATGAGCAGTTCTTC
TRBJ2-3 TRBV15 - - CATSRESISTDTQYF TGTGCCACCAGCAGAGAGTCTATAAGTACAGATACGCAGTATTTT
TRBJ2-6 TRBV10-1 TRBD2 - CASSEFAGGAAGANVLTF TGCGCCAGCAGTGAGTTTGCGGGAGGGGCAGCAGGGGCCAACGTCCTGACTTTC
TRBJ2-3 TRBV5-4 TRBD2 - CASSLPSGDTDTQYF TGTGCCAGCAGCTTGCCTAGCGGAGACACAGATACGCAGTATTTT
TRBJ1-6 TRBV27 TRBD1 once CASSPRDRVLYNSPLHF TGTGCCAGCAGTCCCCGGGACAGGGTCCTCTATAATTCACCCCTCCACTTT
TRBJ2-7 TRBV6-6 - - CASSWVEGHEQYF TGTGCCAGCAGTTGGGTCGAGGGCCACGAGCAGTACTTC
TRBJ1-2 TRBV19 TRBD1 - CASSLTDRTGAHYGYTF TGTGCCAGTAGTCTCACGGACCGGACAGGGGCCCACTATGGCTACACCTTC
TRBJ1-2 TRBV19 TRBD1 - CASSMGTGVGYTF TGTGCCAGTAGTATGGGTACAGGGGTTGGCTACACCTTC
TRBJ1-2 TRBV5-4 TRBD1 - CASSTGEYGYTF TGTGCCAGCAGTACAGGGGAATATGGCTACACCTTC
TRBJ1-1 TRBV29-1 - - CSVMGRLNTEAFF TGCAGCGTTATGGGCAGATTGAACACTGAAGCTTTCTTT
TRBJ1-2 TRBV5-4 - once CASSLSSRASVGYTF TGTGCCAGCAGCTTGAGTTCCAGGGCCTCTGTTGGCTACACCTTC
TRBJ2-1 TRBV5-4 TRBD2 - CASSFKRGGQGEQFF TGTGCCAGCAGCTTCAAGCGGGGGGGCCAGGGTGAGCAGTTCTTC
TRBJ2-7 TRBV29-1 - - CSARGGSYEQYF TGCAGTGCTAGAGGGGGATCCTACGAGCAGTACTTC
TRBJ2-3 TRBV29-1 TRBD2 - CSVLSGSRADTQYF TGCAGCGTGCTAAGCGGGAGTAGGGCAGATACGCAGTATTTT
TRBJ2-4 TRBV10-3 TRBD1 - CAHGQGGNIQYF TGTGCGCACGGACAGGGGGGAAACATTCAGTACTTC
TRBJ2-5 TRBV6-6 TRBD1 - CASSPGTAETQYF TGTGCCAGCAGCCCGGGGACAGCGGAGACCCAGTACTTC
TRBJ2-5 TRBV5-4 TRBD2 - CASSLGGGVETQYF TGTGCCAGCAGCTTGGGCGGGGGGGTCGAGACCCAGTACTTC
TRBJ2-7 TRBV5-1 TRBD2 - CASSLALAGGPYEQYF TGCGCCAGCAGCTTGGCCCTGGCGGGAGGGCCATACGAGCAGTACTTC